One sample yielded the 18 T cell receptor beta chains listed below, sequenced in a study of shared clonotypes between healthy human individuals. The method was immunoSEQ multiplex PCR; TCRdb's version includes in-frame clones alone and lacks a portion of them. The sample consists of roughly 100,000 clones, roughly 66% of them appearing once. Sequencing was carried out using memory CD8+ T cells sorted from blood. Subset: CD45RO+ cells pooled with CCR7-negative TemRA cells. The receptors stem from a woman aged 25 to 39 in good health.

This clone was counted a few times. The chain has TRBV18 and TRBJ2-7, with D perhaps TRBD1 or TRBD2 (5 bases each). Germline V gene data show CDR1 as KGHSH and CDR2 as LQKENI. V was trimmed by 4 bases and J by 1 base, leaving 17 bases between them. There are 16 residues in the CDR3. The CDR3 DNA reads TGTGCCAGCTCACTTACCCCGGGACGGGAATCCTACGAGCAGTACTTC. Translating it yields CASSLTPGRESYEQYF.

The gene calls are TRBV25-1 and TRBJ1-4; D is uncertain. Trimming removed 4 bases at V and 4 bases at J, with 19 bases between. The CDR3 has 17 amino acids. The germline V gene has CDR1 MGHDK and CDR2 SYGVNS. The CDR3 region has the DNA TGTGCCAGCAGTGCACCCCTAGGCGCGGCGAATAATGAAAAACTGTTTTTT. Its protein is CASSAPLGAANNEKLFF.

The gene calls are TRBV4-2 and TRBJ2-1; unclear D gene. The CDR3 covers 17 residues. V shed 0 bases and J shed 0 bases, with 12 bases lying between them. Germline V gives CDR1 LGHNA, CDR2 YNFKEQ. The DNA of the CDR3 is TGTGCCAGCAGCCAAGATGGTCCGCGGTCCTCCTACAATGAGCAGTTCTTC. Its translation is CASSQDGPRSSYNEQFF.

This clone came up a few times. This sample also contains other DNA sequences that code for the same CDR3. The chain combines TRBV6-1 with TRBJ2-2; 7 bases map to TRBD2. With V trimmed by 5 bases and J by 3 bases, 0 bases remained unmatched. The CDR3 consists of 13 residues. Germline V gene sequence: CDR1 MNHNS, CDR2 SASEGT. In nucleotides, the CDR3 is TGTGCCAGCAGTAGCGGGGACACCGGGGAGCTGTTTTTT. Amino acids: CASSSGDTGELFF.

The chain has TRBV6-5 and TRBJ2-7; 7 nucleotides agree with TRBD1. The ends lost 0 bases at V and 0 bases at J; junction bases unmatched: 5. This CDR3 has 16 amino acids. Germline V gene sequence: CDR1 MNHEY, CDR2 SVGAGI. For the CDR3, the DNA is TGTGCCAGCAGTTACTCGGCAGGGGACAGCTCCTACGAGCAGTACTTC. Its translation: CASSYSAGDSSYEQYF.

The rearrangement uses TRBV9 and TRBJ2-2, with D possibly being TRBD2 (6 bases). Germline CDR1 SGDLS, CDR2 YYNGEE. V shed 4 bases and J shed 1 base, with 17 bases lying between them. The CDR3 has 17 residues. The CDR3 is CASSFAPGTLNTGELFF. In DNA form, the CDR3 reads TGTGCCAGCAGCTTCGCACCCGGGACTTTGAACACCGGGGAGCTGTTTTTT.

Sample share makes this clone medium-sized. The DNA of the CDR3 is TGTGCCAGCAGCTGGGACACGGGGGGGGAGCAGTACTTC. Amino acid sequence: CASSWDTGGEQYF. This rearrangement joins TRBV7-8 to TRBJ2-7; 8 bases line up with TRBD2. From germline, CDR1 is SGHVS and CDR2 FQNEAQ. The CDR3 contains 13 residues. The J segment lost 7 bases and the V segment lost 4 bases, leaving 6 bases of the junction unmatched.

This clone came up a few times. Other DNA sequences from this sample encode an identical CDR3 as well. The chain couples TRBV9 to TRBJ2-1; TRBD2 matches at 7 bases. This CDR3 has 14 amino acids. The trim removed 0 bases at V and 8 bases at J, leaving 5 bases unmatched. The germline V gene encodes CDR1 SGDLS and CDR2 YYNGEE. The CDR3 protein is CASSVGGGSDEQFF. The CDR3 DNA reads TGTGCCAGCAGCGTAGGAGGCGGGAGTGATGAGCAGTTCTTC.

As concerns this clone: A far larger clone differs by one base, so this is likely a read error. V usage is TRBV25-1 and J usage is TRBJ2-1, with TRBD2 matching 7 bases. The CDR3 is 18 residues long. The germline CDR1 and CDR2 sequences are MGHDK and SYGVNS. This CDR3 reads CTSSDLEEREGPYNEQFF. The CDR3 DNA follows: TGTACCAGCAGTGATCTTGAAGAGAGGGAGGGCCCCTACAATGAGCAGTTCTTC.

This clone appeared a single time. The CDR3 DNA is TGTGCCATCAGTGATTGGGGCCAAGATCAGCCCCAGCATTTT. As protein: CAISDWGQDQPQHF. This chain connects TRBV10-3 to TRBJ1-5, with D maybe TRBD1 (5 bases). The CDR3 length is 14 residues. Germline CDR1 reads ENHRY; CDR2 reads SYGVKD. The V and J ends lost 3 bases and 5 bases respectively, with 11 bases between them.

The rearrangement links TRBV6-1 to TRBJ1-2; perhaps TRBD1 as D (5 bases). CDR1 and CDR2 from the germline V gene are MNHNS and SASEGT. The V end was cut by 6 bases, the J end by 9 bases, with 20 bases between. CDR3 length: 14 amino acids. CDR3 residues: CASSKEDGRGSYTF. CDR3 DNA sequence: TGTGCCAGCAGCAAAGAGGACGGAAGGGGAAGCTACACCTTC.

This chain uses TRBV10-1 with TRBJ2-3; the D gene could be TRBD1 or TRBD2 (5 bases each). The ends were cut back, 5 bases at V and 0 bases at J, with 12 bases in the middle. Germline CDR1 reads WNHNN; CDR2 reads SYGVQD (reference sequence). The CDR3 has 15 residues. The CDR3 is CASSTGTASTDTQYF. The CDR3 DNA sequence: TGCGCCAGCAGTACCGGGACCGCTAGCACAGATACGCAGTATTTT.

This clone was seen just once. The chain uses TRBV11-2 and TRBJ2-1; D is possibly TRBD1 or TRBD2 (5 bases each). Germline assignment: CDR1 SGHAT and CDR2 FQNNGV. V gave up 4 bases and J gave up 10 bases, with 20 bases separating them. The CDR3 length is 15 residues. CDR3 nucleotides: TGTGCCAGCAGCTCAACCGGGACGGGCACTAAGGAGCAGTTCTTC. It codes for CASSSTGTGTKEQFF.

This chain joins TRBV7-2 and TRBJ2-7; a possible D gene is TRBD1 (5 bases). The ends were cut back, 1 base at V and 5 bases at J, with 15 bases in the middle. The CDR3 spans 15 residues. The V gene's germline CDR1 is SGHTA and CDR2 FQGNSA. The CDR3 here is CASSLVVNPGHEQYF. CDR3 sequence (DNA): TGTGCCAGCAGCTTAGTCGTCAACCCAGGGCACGAGCAGTACTTC.

This chain joins TRBV4-2 and TRBJ1-4, with D perhaps matching TRBD1 (5 bases). The CDR3 length is 15 residues. Germline assignment: CDR1 LGHNA and CDR2 YNFKEQ. The V and J ends lost 1 base and 6 bases respectively, with 12 bases between them. The CDR3: CASSQVGQGYEKLFF. CDR3 in DNA: TGTGCCAGCAGCCAAGTAGGGCAGGGTTATGAAAAACTGTTTTTT.

This chain links TRBV6-6 with TRBJ2-7; weak D call: TRBD2 (6 bases). The CDR3 is 14 amino acids. Looked up from germline, CDR1 is MNHNY and CDR2 is SVGAGI (reference sequence). The ends were cut back, 2 bases at V and 7 bases at J, with 15 bases in the middle. The CDR3 region is CASSYGGEGNEQYF. The CDR3 coding sequence is TGTGCCAGCAGTTACGGCGGGGAAGGGAATGAGCAGTACTTC.

V usage is TRBV13 and J usage is TRBJ2-1, with TRBD1 matching 9 bases. Germline-derived CDR1 and CDR2 are PRHDT and FYEKMQ (reference sequence). V lost 5 bases and J lost 2; bases outside the gene matches: 10. This CDR3 contains 17 residues. CDR3 sequence: CASSASETGGAYNEQFF. CDR3 nucleotides: TGTGCCAGCAGCGCCTCCGAAACAGGGGGCGCCTACAATGAGCAGTTCTTC.

This clone was counted ten times or more. The CDR3: CASSDSNSNQPQHF. The DNA for the CDR3 is TGTGCCAGCAGTGACAGTAATAGCAATCAGCCCCAGCATTTT. The V call is TRBV28, the J call TRBJ1-5; the D gene is possibly TRBD1 (5 bases). Germline V lookup: CDR1 MDHEN, CDR2 SYDVKM. The CDR3 sequence is 14 residues long. The V end lost 5 bases, the J end lost 0 bases, and 8 bases lay between the germline ends.